This T cell receptor beta chain appears in the sequencing data of a study of T cell responses to AZD1222 COVID-19 vaccine. Study-wide results and caveats: It was only after the peak T cell response that any repertoires were sampled. Clonal diversity was possibly underestimated, and white British individuals and females predominated among donors. Reports say nearly half of spike-specific TCRs go after unmutated variant regions. At 160-218 and 743-854, vaccine-associated CD4 TCRs were dominant, and they spanned spike.

Using immunoSEQ multiplex PCR, the repertoire was profiled, and TCRdb retains in-frame clones only, with some absent. The sample lists 90,000 to 150,000 clones, around 90% occurring once. Note on this clone: Its antigen is not known.

The clonotype originates from an adult in good health. Sequencing used peripheral blood, obtained on day 0 of AZD1222 vaccination.

The CDR3 sequence is CASSPGQQETQYF. The CDR3 DNA sequence: TGTGCCAGCTCACCGGGACAACAAGAGACCCAGTACTTC. The chain is built from TRBV18 and TRBJ2-5; TRBD1 might be the D (6 bases). This CDR3 region has 13 residues. V was clipped by 3 bases and J by 2 bases, with 7 bases between them. Germline assignment: CDR1 KGHSH and CDR2 LQKENI.